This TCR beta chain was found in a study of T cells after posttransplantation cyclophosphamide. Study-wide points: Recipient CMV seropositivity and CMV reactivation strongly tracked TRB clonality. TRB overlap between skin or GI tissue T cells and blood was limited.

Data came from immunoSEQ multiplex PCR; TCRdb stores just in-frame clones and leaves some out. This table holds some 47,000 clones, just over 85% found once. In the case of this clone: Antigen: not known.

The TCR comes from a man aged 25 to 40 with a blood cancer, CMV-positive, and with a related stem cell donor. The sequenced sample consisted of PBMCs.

The CDR3 bases are TGTGCCAGCAGCGCTAGCGGGAGATTCGGTGAGCAGTTCTTC. As protein: CASSASGRFGEQFF. The V call is TRBV7-3, the J call TRBJ2-1; 10 bases map to TRBD2. V was clipped by 5 bases and J by 9 bases; unmatched bases: 7. CDR1 is SGHTA, CDR2 FQGTGA, per germline. This CDR3 has 14 amino acids. Filled out from reference TRBV7-3 and TRBJ2-1, the complete variable domain reads GAGVSQTPSNKVTEKGKYVELRCDPISGHTALYWYRQSLGQGPEFLIYFQGTGAADDSGLPNDRFFAVRPEGSVSTLKIQRTERGDSAVYLCASSASGRFGEQFFGPGTRLTVL.